This T cell receptor beta chain was retrieved from a study of cytomegalovirus exposure and HLA in healthy donors. A single count supports this clone. With 60 Vbeta and 13 Jbeta primers, the PCR was carried out. Assay: immunoSEQ multiplex PCR; the TCRdb copy retains only in-frame clones and omits some. The top ten hold roughly 5.2% of the sample, which has roughly 150,000 clones, 73% seen once. V lost 2 bases, J lost 0 bases, and 5 bases lay in between. This CDR3 is built from 13 residues. CDR1 and CDR2 from the germline V gene are SGHVS and FNYEAQ. The sequence was collected from a young woman in good health and CMV-seropositive. Specimen: PBMCs. The chain has TRBV7-6 and TRBJ2-7; the D is unclear. DNA for the CDR3: TGTGCCAGCAGCTTAAGTAGCTCCTACGAGCAGTACTTC. It encodes CASSLSSSYEQYF.